Listed here are 24 T cell receptor beta chains from one sample, sequenced in a study of blood T cell repertoires in COVID-19. Profiled with immunoSEQ multiplex PCR; TCRdb holds only in-frame clones, not every one. Seen here are about 42,000 clones, over 70% observed once, and the top ten hold roughly a third. Sequenced: peripheral blood. The receptors come from a woman of 80 years or more with acute or convalescent COVID-19.

The rearrangement joins TRBV5-5 to TRBJ1-5; 9 nucleotides match TRBD1. Trimming cost V 4 bases and J 7 bases; bases outside gene matches: 9. This CDR3 has 15 residues. In germline, CDR1 is SGHKS, CDR2 YYEKEE (reference sequence). CDR3 in amino acids: CASSPLGQGRQPQHF. CDR3 nucleotide sequence: TGTGCCAGCAGCCCCTTGGGACAGGGACGACAGCCCCAGCATTTT.

This chain joins TRBV5-1 and TRBJ1-1; 9 bases agree with TRBD1. CDR3 length: 16 amino acids. Germline CDR1 reads SGHRS; CDR2 reads YFSETQ. The ends lost 4 bases at V and 6 bases at J; junction bases unmatched: 13. The CDR3 DNA follows: TGCGCCAGCAGCGTCACAGGGGGCGTGAGGGTCCCTGAAGCTTTCTTT. Residues: CASSVTGGVRVPEAFF.

The chain couples TRBV30 to TRBJ1-2; TRBD1 aligns across 9 bases. The CDR3 sequence is 18 residues long. Germline V gene lookup returns CDR1 GTSNPN and CDR2 SVGIG (reference sequence). V was pared by 2 bases and J by 4 bases, with 17 bases of the junction left unmatched. CDR3 sequence (DNA): TGTGCCTGGAGTCTTGGGAAGGACAGGGGTTCCGCCCTCTATGGCTACACCTTC. Translating it yields CAWSLGKDRGSALYGYTF.

This clone was seen only a few times. The chain's CDR3 is CASSLLDPPTDTQYF. CDR3 nucleotides: TGCGCCAGCAGCTTACTAGATCCCCCAACAGATACGCAGTATTTT. The genes are TRBV5-1 and TRBJ2-3, with D tentatively TRBD2 (5 bases). V was pared by 2 bases and J by 3 bases, with 13 bases between. The CDR3 contains 15 residues. CDR1 and CDR2 (germline): SGHRS, YFSETQ. The complete variable domain, with remaining parts taken from reference TRBV5-1 and TRBJ2-3, reads KAGVTQTPRYLIKTRGQQVTLSCSPISGHRSVSWYQQTPGQGLQFLFEYFSETQRNKGNFPGRFSGRQFSNSRSEMNVSTLELGDSALYLCASSLLDPPTDTQYFGPGTRLTVL.

The chain uses TRBV7-8 and TRBJ1-1, with 7 bases that match TRBD1. Germline V gene sequence: CDR1 SGHVS, CDR2 FQNEAQ. CDR3 length: 14 amino acids. J lost 4 bases, V lost 5 bases, and 7 bases had no gene match. The CDR3 region is CASSDRAWGTEAFF. The CDR3 DNA is TGTGCCAGCAGCGACAGGGCTTGGGGCACTGAAGCTTTCTTT.

The CDR3 here is CASSFNPSRTSGGTRYEQYF. The CDR3 DNA sequence: TGTGCCAGCAGCTTTAACCCTTCCCGAACTAGCGGGGGAACGCGTTACGAGCAGTACTTC. The rearrangement uses TRBV2 and TRBJ2-7; the match to TRBD2 covers 11 bases. The CDR3 length is 20 residues. V dropped 6 bases and J dropped 4; count of bases not matched to a gene: 23. CDR1 and CDR2 (germline): SNHLY, FYNNEI. Based on the CDR3 plus reference TRBV2 and TRBJ2-7, the full variable domain is EPEVTQTPSHQVTQMGQEVILRCVPISNHLYFYWYRQILGQKVEFLVSFYNNEISEKSEIFDDQFSVERPDGSNFTLKIRSTKLEDSAMYFCASSFNPSRTSGGTRYEQYFGPGTRLTVT.

The chain couples TRBV5-6 to TRBJ2-5, with 10 positions matching TRBD2. The ends lost 0 bases at V and 5 bases at J; junction bases unmatched: 10. CDR3 length: 17 residues. Germline-derived CDR1 and CDR2 are SGHDT and YYEEEE. CDR3: CASSLVRAGGPGETQYF. CDR3 in DNA: TGTGCCAGCAGCTTGGTTCGAGCGGGAGGGCCGGGGGAGACCCAGTACTTC.

V and J are TRBV2 and TRBJ1-2, with 7 bases lining up with TRBD1. J lost 2 bases, V lost 6 bases, and 9 bases had no gene match. This CDR3 region has 15 residues. Per germline, CDR1 SNHLY and CDR2 FYNNEI. The CDR3 is CASSRDRAGNYGYTF. The CDR3 DNA is TGTGCCAGCAGCCGAGACAGGGCTGGGAACTATGGCTACACCTTC.

V and J are TRBV9 and TRBJ1-2; D perhaps matches TRBD1 (5 bases). CDR3 size: 13 residues. Trimming removed 4 bases from V and 3 bases from J, with 10 bases in between. Germline V CDR1 and CDR2: SGDLS, YYNGEE. The CDR3 sequence is CASSPQGDYGYTF. CDR3 coding DNA: TGTGCCAGCAGCCCCCAGGGCGACTATGGCTACACCTTC.

The rearrangement uses TRBV5-6 and TRBJ1-2; D is possibly TRBD1 (5 bases). The germline CDR1 and CDR2 sequences are SGHDT and YYEEEE. V gave up 6 bases and J gave up 5 bases, with 20 bases separating them. The CDR3 loop spans 15 amino acids. The CDR3: CASTRLGREGYGYTF. The CDR3 region has the DNA TGTGCCAGCACCCGTTTGGGCAGGGAGGGGTATGGCTACACCTTC.

The chain links TRBV7-3 to TRBJ2-1; TRBD2 aligns across 11 bases. From germline, CDR1 is SGHTA and CDR2 FQGTGA. Germline trimming cut 6 bases from V and 9 bases from J; bases unmatched to any gene: 10. The CDR3 runs 15 residues. CDR3 region: CASSSTSGGAGEQFF. CDR3 coding DNA: TGTGCCAGCAGTTCAACTAGCGGGGGAGCGGGTGAGCAGTTCTTC.

The chain is built from TRBV4-3 and TRBJ1-2; 10 bases line up with TRBD1. V shed 4 bases, J shed 7 bases, and the junction held 12 bases outside the gene matches. Germline-derived CDR1 and CDR2 are LGHNA and YSLEER. This CDR3 is 16 amino acids long. The CDR3 is CASSLNTPGQGSGYTF. The CDR3 DNA is TGCGCCAGCAGCCTAAATACCCCGGGACAGGGGAGTGGCTACACCTTC.

The chain employs TRBV9 and TRBJ1-1, with D unresolved. This CDR3 comprises 16 residues. The V end was cut by 4 bases, the J end by 0 bases, with 16 bases between. Germline loops: CDR1 SGDLS, CDR2 YYNGEE. CDR3 DNA sequence: TGTGCCAGCAGCCGTACACAGACCCTCATGAACACTGAAGCTTTCTTT. Translated: CASSRTQTLMNTEAFF.

J is TRBJ1-2 and V is TRBV27; weak D call: TRBD1 (5 bases). Trimming took off 7 bases at V and 2 bases at J, with 11 bases between the two ends. The germline CDR1 and CDR2 sequences are MNHEY and SMNVEV (reference sequence). The CDR3 is made up of 13 amino acids. CDR3 coding DNA: TGTGCCAGCAAGTTCGGACAAAACTATGGCTACACCTTC. As protein: CASKFGQNYGYTF.

V gene TRBV19 combines with J gene TRBJ2-7; a weak D match, TRBD1 (5 bases). Germline V CDR1 and CDR2: LNHDA, SQIVND (reference sequence). The CDR3 runs 13 residues. Trimming pared 3 bases from V and 7 bases from J, leaving 13 bases between. The CDR3 is CASSITGTGEQYF. As DNA, the CDR3 is TGTGCCAGTAGTATCACAGGAACTGGGGAGCAGTACTTC.

This clone is deemed medium-sized (0.01 to 0.1%). This same CDR3 is encoded by further DNA sequences in the sample. The chain employs TRBV2 and TRBJ1-5; 8 positions agree with TRBD1. Per germline, CDR1 SNHLY and CDR2 FYNNEI. This CDR3 is 19 amino acids long. V shed 1 base, J shed 2 bases, and the junction held 13 bases outside the gene matches. CDR3 DNA: TGTGCCAGCAGTGAAGGGGGAGGACAGGGCCCTTTGGGCAATCAGCCCCAGCATTTT. Translating gives CASSEGGGQGPLGNQPQHF.

The rearrangement links TRBV28 to TRBJ1-1; D is uncertain. The germline V gene has CDR1 MDHEN and CDR2 SYDVKM. Trimming took 3 bases from V and 7 from J, leaving 9 bases between them. CDR3 length equals 12 residues. The CDR3 DNA follows: TGTGCCAGCAGTTTGGGAGAAGTTGAAGCTTTCTTT. Its protein product is CASSLGEVEAFF.

V is TRBV12-3 or TRBV12-4 and J is TRBJ1-2; D might be TRBD1 (6 bases). CDR3 size: 11 residues. V lost 5 bases and J 14 bases, leaving 15 bases between the germline ends. The CDR3 bases are TGTGCCAGCAGTCTAGGGACATCGGATACCTTC. As protein: CASSLGTSDTF.

V and J are TRBV5-1 and TRBJ2-5, with unresolved D. Germline lookup yields CDR1 SGHRS and CDR2 YFSETQ. V lost 1 base and J 1 base, leaving 8 bases between the germline ends. CDR3 length: 14 amino acids. The CDR3 DNA sequence: TGCGCCAGCAGCTTGCAGTTTCCCCAAGAGACCCAGTACTTC. Protein sequence: CASSLQFPQETQYF. Together with reference TRBV5-1 and TRBJ2-5, the CDR3 gives the full variable domain: KAGVTQTPRYLIKTRGQQVTLSCSPISGHRSVSWYQQTPGQGLQFLFEYFSETQRNKGNFPGRFSGRQFSNSRSEMNVSTLELGDSALYLCASSLQFPQETQYFGPGTRLLVL.

The J gene is TRBJ2-5, the V gene TRBV24-1; TRBD2 matches at 7 bases. V lost 3 bases to trimming and J lost 2 bases; unmatched junction nucleotides: 5. The CDR3 length is 15 residues. CDR1 KGHDR and CDR2 SFDVKD come from the germline V gene. The CDR3 DNA follows: TGTGCCACCAGTGATACCCGCGGGAGTCAAGAGACCCAGTACTTC. This gives the protein CATSDTRGSQETQYF.

CDR3 coding DNA: TGCGCCTTAAATGCGGCAACGGGTATGCAGTATTTT. Protein product: CALNAATGMQYF. The gene calls are TRBV10-2 and TRBJ2-3, with D unresolved. The V end lost 11 bases, the J end lost 11 bases, and 20 bases lay between the germline ends. From germline, CDR1 is WSHSY and CDR2 SAAADI. This CDR3 has 12 amino acids.

The rearrangement uses TRBV6-1 and TRBJ1-3; 8 nucleotides match TRBD1. From germline, CDR1 is MNHNS and CDR2 SASEGT. The CDR3 spans 18 residues. The junction had 14 bases not matched to a gene; V was cut back by 4 bases and J by 3 bases. CDR3 DNA sequence: TGTGCCAGCAGTGCCCCCTCCGGGACAGGAAGTCTTGGAAACACCATATATTTT. As protein: CASSAPSGTGSLGNTIYF.

This clone was seen only a few times. J is TRBJ1-6 and V is TRBV4-3; D is possibly TRBD1 (6 bases). V shed 1 base and J shed 4 bases, with 8 bases lying between them. CDR1 and CDR2 (germline): LGHNA, YSLEER. This CDR3 has 15 residues. In DNA form, the CDR3 reads TGCGCCAGCAGCCAAGGCGGACAGTATAATTCACCCCTCCACTTT. Its translation is CASSQGGQYNSPLHF.

This rearrangement joins TRBV24-1 to TRBJ2-3, with no clear D. The CDR3 has 14 residues. CDR1 and CDR2 from the germline V gene are KGHDR and SFDVKD. Trimming cost V 2 bases and J 5 bases, with 10 bases left between them. In DNA, the CDR3 is TGTGCCACCAGTGATTCCCCACCCAGAGATACGCAGTATTTT. Its protein product is CATSDSPPRDTQYF.